This passage covers 17 T cell receptor beta chains from one sample sequenced in a study of T cell changes during pregnancy in multiple sclerosis. Sequencing was performed with immunoSEQ multiplex PCR; in TCRdb, only in-frame clones are kept and a portion is missing. The table lists 38,000 or so clones, 94% of them singletons. The material was CD4+ T cells from peripheral blood mononuclear cells, obtained in the second trimester of pregnancy. Every receptor here comes from a female donor with multiple sclerosis, enrolled in a pregnancy study.

The V call is TRBV21-1, the J call TRBJ2-7; TRBD2 was called by the table and not checked on the DNA. TRBV21-1 is described as a pseudogene. The CDR3 spans 16 residues. For the CDR3, the DNA is TGTGCCAGCAGCAAAGACAGGCGGGAGGGCTCCTACGAGCAGTACTTC. It codes for CASSKDRREGSYEQYF.

This chain uses TRBV11-3 with TRBJ2-3, with 9 bases identical to TRBD1. Germline loops: CDR1 SGHNT, CDR2 YENEEA. The CDR3 runs to 16 residues. V dropped 3 bases and J dropped 4; count of bases not matched to a gene: 8. CDR3 in amino acids: CASSFSGTGNSDTQYF. The CDR3 nucleotides are TGTGCCAGCAGCTTTTCCGGGACAGGGAATTCAGATACGCAGTATTTT. The full variable domain, rest sourced from reference TRBV11-3 and TRBJ2-3, is EAGVVQSPRYKIIEKKQPVAFWCNPISGHNTLYWYLQNLGQGPELLIRYENEEAVDDSQLPKDRFSAERLKGVDSTLKIQPAELGDSAVYLCASSFSGTGNSDTQYFGPGTRLTVL.

V gene TRBV5-1 combines with J gene TRBJ1-4; 8 positions agree with TRBD1. Germline CDR1 is SGHRS and CDR2 is YFSETQ. CDR3 size: 14 residues. Trimming took 4 bases from V and 10 from J; bases not matched to a gene: 9. CDR3 bases: TGCGCCAGCAGCCAGATACAGGGGGATGGAAAACTGTTTTTT. It translates to CASSQIQGDGKLFF. Based on the CDR3 plus reference TRBV5-1 and TRBJ1-4, the full variable domain is KAGVTQTPRYLIKTRGQQVTLSCSPISGHRSVSWYQQTPGQGLQFLFEYFSETQRNKGNFPGRFSGRQFSNSRSEMNVSTLELGDSALYLCASSQIQGDGKLFFGSGTQLSVL.

This chain connects TRBV19 to TRBJ1-5; possibly TRBD1 for D (5 bases). CDR1 is LNHDA and CDR2 is SQIVND in the germline V gene (reference sequence). The CDR3 is 20 residues long. Trimming took off 7 bases at V and 4 bases at J, with 32 bases between the two ends. The CDR3 reads CASNLGAGRHRSTINQPQHF. The CDR3 DNA reads TGTGCCAGTAACTTAGGGGCTGGACGTCATAGATCCACCATAAATCAGCCCCAGCATTTT.

The genes are TRBV18 and TRBJ1-1, with D tentatively TRBD1 (5 bases). Germline assignment: CDR1 KGHSH and CDR2 LQKENI. Trimming shortened V by 2 bases and J by 1 base, and 14 bases separated the two germline ends. The CDR3 runs to 16 residues. CDR3 in DNA: TGTGCCAGCTCACCATTCCGGGGGAGGGAGAACACTGAAGCTTTCTTT. Its protein product is CASSPFRGRENTEAFF.

The V call is TRBV27, the J call TRBJ2-3; the match to TRBD1 covers 7 bases. Germline V lookup: CDR1 MNHEY, CDR2 SMNVEV (reference sequence). The CDR3 runs to 19 residues. The junction had 24 bases not matched to a gene; V was cut back by 10 bases and J by 2 bases. DNA for the CDR3: TGTGCCAACCTCCTAAACCCGGCCGGGACAGAAAGTTACACAGATACGCAGTATTTT. This translates into CANLLNPAGTESYTDTQYF.

This clone was counted once. The chain joins TRBV5-5 to TRBJ2-4; TRBD1 matches at 11 bases. The CDR3 has 19 amino acids. The germline gives CDR1 SGHKS, CDR2 YYEKEE (reference sequence). The junction had 15 bases not matched to a gene; V was cut back by 4 bases and J by 3 bases. The CDR3 bases are TGTGCCAGCAGCCCCAATTGGGGTGGACAGGGGGCACACAAAAACATTCAGTACTTC. Protein product: CASSPNWGGQGAHKNIQYF.

The chain joins TRBV27 to TRBJ2-2; 7 bases are shared with TRBD1. The V segment lost 5 bases and the J segment 2 bases; nucleotides outside the gene matches: 8. CDR3 length: 16 residues. CDR1 and CDR2 from the germline V gene are MNHEY and SMNVEV (reference sequence). Written as DNA, the CDR3 is TGTGCCAGCAGTCGATCCGGGACAGCTAACACCGGGGAGCTGTTTTTT. Translating gives CASSRSGTANTGELFF.

The gene calls are TRBV6-5 and TRBJ1-2; D remains unclear. V dropped 4 bases and J dropped 3 bases, with 12 bases sitting between them. This CDR3 region has 14 residues. Germline CDR1 and CDR2: MNHEY and SVGAGI. CDR3 residues: CASSLDNQYYGYTF. The DNA of the CDR3 is TGTGCCAGCAGTTTAGACAATCAATACTATGGCTACACCTTC.

In its sample, this clone was seen once. The rearrangement joins TRBV5-1 to TRBJ1-4; D gene unclear. The germline V gene has CDR1 SGHRS and CDR2 YFSETQ. The length of the CDR3 is 15 residues. The ends were cut back, 0 bases at V and 8 bases at J, with 14 bases in the middle. The CDR3 DNA sequence: TGCGCCAGCAGCTTGGTCGCCTCGTCGGTCGAAAAACTGTTTTTT. Translation gives CASSLVASSVEKLFF.

The gene calls are TRBV6-1 and TRBJ1-4, with D possibly being TRBD1 (5 bases). CDR3 length: 14 amino acids. Germline V lookup: CDR1 MNHNS, CDR2 SASEGT. V was shortened by 3 bases and J by 12 bases, with 17 bases between the two germline ends. CDR3 coding DNA: TGTGCCAGCAGTGATGGCCCGCGGACGGGGGAACTGTTTTTT. Protein product: CASSDGPRTGELFF.

The genes are TRBV6-6 and TRBJ2-5; the match to TRBD1 covers 7 bases. Germline CDR1 and CDR2: MNHNY and SVGAGI (reference sequence). This CDR3 comprises 15 residues. V trimming: 2 bases; J trimming: 3 bases; junction bases outside the gene matches: 6. In DNA form, the CDR3 reads TGTGCCAGCAGTTACCGGACGACAGGGAAAGAGACCCAGTACTTC. Protein product: CASSYRTTGKETQYF.

The chain uses TRBV5-1 and TRBJ2-1; the match to TRBD2 covers 15 bases. This CDR3 contains 18 residues. Germline V CDR1 and CDR2: SGHRS, YFSETQ. V lost 3 bases and J lost 0; bases outside the gene matches: 4. DNA of the CDR3: TGCGCCAGCAGCTGGGGACTAGCGGGAGGTTACTCCTACAATGAGCAGTTCTTC. This gives the protein CASSWGLAGGYSYNEQFF.

The J gene is TRBJ2-1, the V gene TRBV5-8; the D gene is possibly TRBD2 (7 bases). Deletions cut 0 bases from V and 2 bases from J, with 21 bases between. Germline-derived CDR1 and CDR2 are SGHTS and YDEGEE. This CDR3 spans 19 amino acids. In DNA, the CDR3 is TGTGCCAGCAGCTTGGGCCGTGTTAGGGGGGGAGGGCCCTACAATGAGCAGTTCTTC. It encodes CASSLGRVRGGGPYNEQFF.

Notes on this clone: The sample holds other DNA sequences that translate to the same CDR3. The V call is TRBV7-9, the J call TRBJ1-5; D possibly corresponds to TRBD1 (6 bases). CDR1 and CDR2 (germline): SEHNR, FQNEAQ (reference sequence). Trimming cost V 2 bases and J 4 bases, with 6 bases left between them. The CDR3 has 13 residues. Written as DNA, the CDR3 is TGTGCCAGCAGCTTACAGGGGAATCAGCCCCAGCATTTT. This codes for CASSLQGNQPQHF.

The chain is built from TRBV7-2 and TRBJ2-5; 10 bases match TRBD2. Germline V gene sequence: CDR1 SGHTA, CDR2 FQGNSA. V trimming: 4 bases; J trimming: 5 bases; junction bases outside the gene matches: 7. This CDR3 is built from 15 residues. CDR3 amino acids: CASSSLAGVRETQYF. The CDR3 region has the DNA TGTGCCAGCAGCTCCCTAGCGGGAGTGAGGGAGACCCAGTACTTC.

This clone was seen just once. V and J are TRBV5-3 and TRBJ2-2; D is perhaps TRBD1 (6 bases). TRBV5-3 is an ORF for which the function is uncertain. Trimming took 4 bases from V and 6 from J, leaving 25 bases between them. The CDR3 is 18 residues long. The CDR3 loop reads CARSLIRRTEGEAGELFF. The CDR3 coding sequence is TGTGCCAGAAGCCTAATTCGCCGGACAGAGGGTGAGGCCGGGGAGCTGTTTTTT.